Following are 5 T cell receptor beta chains from one sample sequenced in a study of T cells in severe cutaneous drug reactions. Sequenced patients had Stevens-Johnson syndrome or toxic epidermal necrolysis caused by carbamazepine. TCR subtype-specific primers in iRepertoire multiplex PCR prepared libraries for bulk and single-cell sequencing. TCRdb reprocessed the multiplex PCR reads, with one entry per CDR3 protein and no DNA. Its clone listing holds just over 20,000 distinct CDR3 sequences. Sample: PBMCs. The source of these receptors is a human donor with toxic epidermal necrolysis, a severe cutaneous drug reaction.

This chain joins TRBV7-9 and TRBJ2-4; TCRdb's assignment of TRBD2 cannot be checked, as there is no DNA. This CDR3 is 15 amino acids long. The V gene's germline CDR1 is SEHNR and CDR2 FQNEAQ (reference sequence). The CDR3 here is CASSLGGRAKNIQYF.

V is TRBV29-1 and J is TRBJ1-3; TCRdb indicates TRBD1, and absent DNA this call remains unverified. Germline V CDR1 and CDR2: SQVTM, ANQGSEA. The CDR3 spans 14 residues. The CDR3 reads CSVGGTDSGNTIYF.

This chain links TRBV20-1 with TRBJ1-2; TCRdb's assignment of TRBD1 cannot be checked, as there is no DNA. The CDR3 has 14 residues. Germline V lookup: CDR1 DFQATT, CDR2 SNEGSKA (reference sequence). The CDR3 region is CSAPRGAGGYGYTF.

J is TRBJ2-5 and V is TRBV2; there is no DNA to check the TCRdb D call of TRBD2. CDR1 SNHLY and CDR2 FYNNEI come from the germline V gene. The CDR3 is 14 amino acids. The CDR3 protein is CASSWTSGQETQYF.

The rearrangement joins TRBV6-2 or TRBV6-3 to TRBJ1-2. CDR3 size: 14 residues. Per the germline V gene, CDR1 is MNHEY and CDR2 is SVGEGT. The chain's CDR3 is CASSYSRGFYGYTF.